This TCR beta chain stems from a study of blood T cell repertoires in COVID-19. Study at large: The United States, Italy and Spain were the sources of the acute and convalescent COVID-19 samples. Sample material is recorded as cDNA or gDNA derived from T cells, B-cell-depleted T cells, or PBMCs.

Per the study methods: Researchers report that nucleated cell counts were estimated from reference gene primer amplification. Here immunoSEQ multiplex PCR was the method, and the copy in TCRdb shows in-frame clones only, minus some. The V and J calls and the clone size are those of that table, but D and trimming were determined from the DNA. The sample has about 60,000 clones, approximately 84% seen once. The CDR3 is 15 residues long. V was clipped by 8 bases and J by 4 bases, with 18 bases between them. Per the germline V gene, CDR1 is MNHEY and CDR2 is SVGAGI. V and J are TRBV6-5 and TRBJ1-3, with D hard to call. This clonotype was sampled from a man aged 55 to 70 with acute or convalescent COVID-19. Sequencing was done on a sample of peripheral blood. Written as DNA, the CDR3 is TGTGCCAGCTCACGGGGAGGCGGTGGCGGAAACACCATATATTTT. Its translation: CASSRGGGGGNTIYF.